A single T cell receptor (beta chain) is shown here with its context. The antigen remains unidentified. The record originates from a study of OX40 agonist ivuxolimab in advanced cancers. Across the study: Subjects had a mean age of roughly 60 years, with a range of about 23 to 79; around 80% were male. Therapy given before enrollment (anti-PD-1, anti-PD-L1 or anti-CTLA-4) was allowed, and around 40% had some. Three patients showed partial responses: one hepatocellular carcinoma and two cutaneous melanoma cases. Findings and limits, study-wide: In CD8+ T cells, expanded clones were on average more numerous than in CD4+.

Germline V gene data show CDR1 as PRHDT and CDR2 as FYEKMQ (reference sequence). V lost 5 bases to trimming and J lost 3 bases, with 19 bases between them. CDR3 length: 16 residues. Only in-frame clones appear in the TCRdb table, and some are missing; sequencing was by immunoSEQ multiplex PCR. The sample records 65,000 to 90,000 clones, 80% to 90% being singletons. Specimen: CD4+ or CD8+ T cells sorted from blood, collected in a trial of the OX40 agonist ivuxolimab. This clonotype was obtained from an adult with an advanced solid tumor such as melanoma, head and neck, liver or kidney cancer. This sequence joins TRBV13 and TRBJ1-2; no clear D. The CDR3 DNA reads TGTGCCAGCAGCGTGGCATCCACCAGGAATTACTATGGCTACACCTTC. This codes for CASSVASTRNYYGYTF.